The source of this TCR beta chain is a study of blood T cell repertoires in COVID-19. Study-wide context: Material from acute and convalescent COVID-19 was sourced from the United States, Italy and Spain. In each case, the material was cDNA or gDNA derived from T cells, B-cell-depleted T cells, or PBMCs.

Profiled with immunoSEQ multiplex PCR; TCRdb holds only in-frame clones, not every one. The sample yields tens of thousands of clones, about 68% seen once. The CDR3 contains 14 residues. Germline V lookup: CDR1 MDHEN, CDR2 SYDVKM. Germline trimming cut 6 bases from V and 8 bases from J; bases unmatched to any gene: 9. This TCR was recovered from a woman between 65 and 79 years old with acute or convalescent COVID-19. The chain carries TRBV28 and TRBJ2-1; 8 nucleotides agree with TRBD2. The source material was peripheral blood. The CDR3 region has the DNA TGTGCCAGCAGCCCCCGGGGGGGCATCGATGAGCAGTTCTTC. Amino acids: CASSPRGGIDEQFF.